This T cell receptor beta chain was captured by sequencing in a study of blood T cell repertoires in COVID-19. Study overall: Samples came from the United States, Italy and Spain, spanning acute and convalescent COVID-19. Sources were T cells, B-cell-depleted T cells, or PBMCs; the material itself was cDNA or gDNA.

In the source study's methods: Reference gene primer amplification yielded estimated nucleated cell counts. Some clones are missing from TCRdb's copy, which holds only in-frame ones; the method was immunoSEQ multiplex PCR. V, J and clone size are those of that table, while D and trimming were read from the DNA. The sample lists about 120,000 clones; 80% to 90% were seen once. Germline V gives CDR1 KGHSH, CDR2 LQKENI. Trimming left V 1 base short and J 3 bases short, with 7 bases between. The CDR3 runs 14 residues. The TCR sequence derives from a man aged 70-80 years with active or convalescent COVID-19. Sequencing was done on a sample of peripheral blood. This chain links TRBV18 with TRBJ2-1, with D perhaps TRBD1 (6 bases). This chain's CDR3 is CASSPQGDYNEQFF. DNA of the CDR3: TGTGCCAGCTCACCACAGGGGGACTACAATGAGCAGTTCTTC.